This entry concerns a single TCR beta chain. The antigen remains unidentified. The data are from a study of a mutant IDH1 vaccine in newly diagnosed glioma. Study information: Before enrollment, the patients had been treated with radiotherapy alone, temozolomide alone, or both together. Most of them had received both. Visits designated V12 and V13 were conducted at weeks 35 and 47, respectively. General study results and limits: Across multiple MHC alleles, roughly 93% of patients had vaccine-induced responses.

Time point of the sample: week 35, safety follow-up. In the vaccine, a single dose held 300 ug of the mutant IDH1 20-mer peptide, along with topical imiquimod. Patients carried new grade 3 or 4 IDH1-mutant astrocytomas lacking nuclear ATRX. V dropped 0 bases and J dropped 6 bases, with 12 bases sitting between them. Germline-derived CDR1 and CDR2 are SGHNT and YYREEE (reference sequence). This CDR3 has 14 residues. Using immunoSEQ multiplex PCR, the repertoire was profiled, and TCRdb retains in-frame clones only, with some absent. The sample has fewer than 35,000 clones; roughly 82% are singletons. The clonotype comes from a man aged 50-59 years with glioma. The sequences come from PBMCs, collected from a glioma patient whose treatment included an IDH1 peptide vaccine. The gene calls are TRBV5-4 and TRBJ1-1; D not certain. CDR3 sequence (DNA): TGTGCCAGCAGCTTGGCCGGAGTTGGAGCTGAAGCTTTCTTT. This codes for CASSLAGVGAEAFF.